The next 17 T cell receptor beta chains were all read from a single sample in a study of OX40 agonist ivuxolimab in advanced cancers. Here immunoSEQ multiplex PCR was the method, and the copy in TCRdb shows in-frame clones only, minus some. Of about 93,000 clones listed, 90% to 95% are singletons. Specimen: CD4+ or CD8+ T cells sorted from blood, collected in a trial of the OX40 agonist ivuxolimab. These receptors were taken from an adult with an advanced solid tumor such as melanoma, head and neck, liver or kidney cancer.

CDR3: CASGAGPSYEQYF. As DNA, the CDR3 is TGTGCCAGTGGGGCGGGTCCCTCCTACGAGCAGTACTTC. The chain links TRBV19 to TRBJ2-7; D may be TRBD1 or TRBD2 (5 bases each). Germline CDR1 reads LNHDA; CDR2 reads SQIVND (reference sequence). Trimming stripped 8 bases from V and 0 bases from J, with 11 bases between. This CDR3 is built from 13 residues.

V and J are TRBV19 and TRBJ1-2; possible D gene TRBD1, 6 bases. CDR3 length: 14 residues. Looked up from germline, CDR1 is LNHDA and CDR2 is SQIVND (reference sequence). V lost 1 base to trimming and J lost 6 bases, with 12 bases between them. The CDR3 loop reads CASSIVTGFDGYTF. The CDR3, as DNA: TGTGCCAGTAGTATAGTTACAGGGTTTGATGGCTACACCTTC.

The chain joins TRBV5-1 to TRBJ2-7; 9 bases agree with TRBD1. The CDR3 spans 13 residues. Trimming cost V 4 bases and J 6 bases; bases outside gene matches: 5. The germline gives CDR1 SGHRS, CDR2 YFSETQ. The CDR3 DNA reads as TGCGCCAGCAGCGTGGACAGGGGTTCCGAGCAGTACTTC. Translated, it gives CASSVDRGSEQYF.

The chain combines TRBV4-3 with TRBJ2-1; 8 bases map to TRBD2. The V gene's germline CDR1 is LGHNA and CDR2 YSLEER. The CDR3 runs 15 residues. J lost 8 bases, V lost 5 bases, and 11 bases had no gene match. CDR3 protein: CASSYTGTRIYEQFF. In nucleotides, the CDR3 is TGCGCCAGCAGCTACACCGGGACTAGGATTTATGAGCAGTTCTTC.

The chain's CDR3 is CASSSDDRVWPQETQYF. In nucleotides, the CDR3 is TGTGCCAGCAGCTCAGACGACAGGGTCTGGCCACAAGAGACCCAGTACTTC. This sequence joins TRBV7-8 and TRBJ2-5; 7 bases are shared with TRBD1. There are 17 residues in the CDR3. The germline CDR1 and CDR2 sequences are SGHVS and FQNEAQ. After removal of 4 bases from V and 2 bases from J, the junction contained 13 bases not matched to a gene.

The chain employs TRBV29-1 and TRBJ2-1; TRBD1 or TRBD2 may be the D gene (6 bases each). The germline V gene has CDR1 SQVTM and CDR2 ANQGSEA. Trimming took 8 bases from V and 6 from J, leaving 20 bases between them. The CDR3 consists of 14 residues. CDR3: CSTPGTGGPNEQFF. The DNA of the CDR3 is TGCAGCACCCCCGGGACCGGGGGCCCCAATGAGCAGTTCTTC.

This chain links TRBV7-9 with TRBJ2-1; TRBD2 matches 9 bases. The trim removed 2 bases at V and 4 bases at J, leaving 3 bases unmatched. The germline gives CDR1 SEHNR, CDR2 FQNEAQ (reference sequence). The CDR3 is 15 residues long. The CDR3: CASSLQTSGYNEQFF. The CDR3 nucleotides read TGTGCCAGCAGCTTACAAACTAGCGGGTACAATGAGCAGTTCTTC.

Only one count was recorded for this clone. A read error may account for a junction end that differs from germline. The chain couples TRBV7-7 to TRBJ2-7, with unresolved D. CDR1 and CDR2 (germline): SSHAT, FNYEAQ (reference sequence). The CDR3 runs to 15 residues. The CDR3 DNA follows: TGTGCTAGCAGCTCGTCCCCCGGCAGCTCCTACGAGCAGTACTTC. This encodes CASSSSPGSSYEQYF. Looking up the rest from reference TRBV7-7 and TRBJ2-7 gives the full variable domain: GAGVSQSPRYKVTKRGQDVTLRCDPISSHATLYWYQQALGQGPEFLTYFNYEAQPDKSGLPSDRFSAERPEGSISTLTIQRTEQRDSAMYRCASSSSPGSSYEQYFGPGTRLTVT.

This clone was counted between two and nine times. V is TRBV29-1 and J is TRBJ1-1; 7 bases map to TRBD1. The CDR3 loop spans 12 amino acids. V shed 7 bases and J 8 bases; nucleotides not matched to a gene: 10. From germline, CDR1 is SQVTM and CDR2 ANQGSEA. The DNA for the CDR3 is TGCAGCGGCTTGACAGGGTCCTTAGAAGCTTTCTTT. Amino acids: CSGLTGSLEAFF.

The CDR3 nucleotides read TGTGCCAGTAGTATTGGTAATTACGCGAGCCTTAACACTGAAGCTTTCTTT. This encodes CASSIGNYASLNTEAFF. The V and J genes are TRBV19 and TRBJ1-1; D gene unclear. The CDR3 has 17 residues. Germline CDR1 and CDR2: LNHDA and SQIVND (reference sequence). The V end lost 3 bases, the J end lost 2 bases, and 19 bases lay between the germline ends.

The chain carries TRBV6-1 and TRBJ2-7; the D gene is possibly TRBD1 (5 bases). The CDR3 loop spans 12 amino acids. Deletions cut 2 bases from V and 3 bases from J, with 5 bases between. Germline-derived CDR1 and CDR2 are MNHNS and SASEGT. The CDR3 bases are TGTGCCAGCAGTGAAACAGGCTACGAGCAGTACTTC. Protein: CASSETGYEQYF.

V usage is TRBV5-1 and J usage is TRBJ1-1; D perhaps matches TRBD1 (5 bases). Trimming left V 3 bases short and J 0 bases short, with 9 bases between. In germline, CDR1 is SGHRS, CDR2 YFSETQ. The CDR3 consists of 14 residues. The CDR3 region is CASSWGRLNTEAFF. In nucleotides, the CDR3 is TGCGCCAGCAGCTGGGGACGCCTGAACACTGAAGCTTTCTTT.

The rearrangement joins TRBV5-5 to TRBJ2-3; D not resolved. The CDR3 length is 11 residues. CDR1 is SGHKS and CDR2 is YYEKEE in the germline V gene (reference sequence). Trimming removed 5 bases at V and 2 bases at J, with 3 bases between. CDR3 sequence reads: CASRFTDTQYF. The CDR3 DNA reads TGTGCCAGCAGATTCACAGATACGCAGTATTTT.

This rearrangement joins TRBV30 to TRBJ2-7, with 11 nucleotides matching TRBD2. This CDR3 comprises 15 residues. J gave up 3 bases and V 3 bases, and 7 bases lay outside the gene matches. The germline V gene has CDR1 GTSNPN and CDR2 SVGIG (reference sequence). CDR3 DNA sequence: TGTGCCTGGAGCGGGACTAGCGGAAGCCTCTACGAGCAGTACTTC. Amino acid sequence: CAWSGTSGSLYEQYF.

The chain has TRBV14 and TRBJ2-5; tentative D call: TRBD1 (6 bases). Trimming cost V 1 base and J 0 bases, with 6 bases left between them. From germline, CDR1 is SGHDN and CDR2 FVKESK. The CDR3 sequence is 14 residues long. In DNA form, the CDR3 reads TGTGCCAGCAGCCAAGCAGGGGACCAAGAGACCCAGTACTTC. Translation gives CASSQAGDQETQYF. Together with reference TRBV14 and TRBJ2-5, the CDR3 gives the full variable domain: EAGVTQFPSHSVIEKGQTVTLRCDPISGHDNLYWYRRVMGKEIKFLLHFVKESKQDESGMPNNRFLAERTGGTYSTLKVQPAELEDSGVYFCASSQAGDQETQYFGPGTRLLVL.

The chain links TRBV5-6 to TRBJ2-1, with D possibly matching TRBD2 (6 bases). CDR1 and CDR2 (germline): SGHDT, YYEEEE. The CDR3 is 13 amino acids. Trimming removed 4 bases from V and 6 bases from J, with 11 bases in between. Here the CDR3 reads CASSGLATNEQFF. The DNA for the CDR3 is TGTGCCAGCAGCGGGCTAGCGACCAATGAGCAGTTCTTC.

This clone was detected only once. This chain connects TRBV9 to TRBJ2-1; D might be TRBD2 (6 bases). The CDR3 is 18 residues long. Trimming shortened V by 5 bases and J by 3 bases, and 24 bases separated the two germline ends. Germline values: CDR1 SGDLS, CDR2 YYNGEE. The DNA for the CDR3 is TGTGCCAGCAGTCAGACTCGGGGCGGGGAGTCAGTCTACAATGAGCAGTTCTTC. Its protein is CASSQTRGGESVYNEQFF.